This T cell receptor (beta chain) was recovered during a study of cytomegalovirus exposure and HLA in healthy donors. Findings of the study overall: In a later analysis, first-cohort TCR clusters were found to tend to co-occur in the 90 to 150 validation repertoires. Altogether, 150 to 200 TCR beta chains were recorded as cytomegalovirus-associated.

Measured with immunoSEQ multiplex PCR; TCRdb has only the in-frame clones, and not every one. The sample contains approximately 140,000 clones, 80% to 90% of which appear only once. This clone was observed once. The antigen remains unidentified. V lost 0 bases and J 7 bases, leaving 16 bases between the germline ends. The CDR3 sequence is 14 residues long. Germline V gene data show CDR1 as GTSNPN and CDR2 as SVGIG (reference sequence). J is TRBJ2-7 and V is TRBV30; perhaps TRBD1 as D (5 bases). The sequence was collected from a woman in her twenties or thirties in good health and CMV-seronegative. The sample consisted of PBMCs. CDR3 region: CAWSVLVRQTEQYF. The CDR3 DNA reads as TGTGCCTGGAGTGTACTGGTTAGACAGACAGAGCAGTACTTC.